This T cell receptor beta chain was identified in a study of blood T cell repertoires in COVID-19. Sequenced by immunoSEQ multiplex PCR; TCRdb stores in-frame clones only, minus some. This table holds 270,000 or so clones, 86% found once. A word on this clone: At one end, the junction sequence differs from germline, possibly due to a read error.

CDR1 WSHSY and CDR2 SAAADI come from the germline V gene. The CDR3 covers 14 residues. Material: peripheral blood. The TCR was taken from a woman in her 30s with COVID-19, enrolled during active disease. The V call is TRBV10-2, the J call TRBJ1-2, with D perhaps TRBD1 (5 bases). CDR3 region: CASSGGGGGYGYTF. The CDR3 DNA follows: TGCGCCAGCAGTGGGGGTGGGGGAGGCTATGGCTACACCTTT.